This section outlines one TCR beta chain sequence together with its context. This sample is drawn from a study of monozygotic twins with inflammatory bowel disease. For both chains, the TCRalpha and TCRbeta cDNA went through two nested PCRs of approximately 16 and 10 cycles. TCRdb re-called the 5' RACE reads, yielding one record per CDR3 amino acid sequence without DNA. Found here are fewer than 550,000 distinct CDR3 sequences; the top ten clones hold roughly 2.3%. This clonotype originated in a human donor with ulcerative colitis or Crohn's disease, or a healthy co-twin of an affected twin (not recorded which). The source material was blood.

CDR3 loop: CASSSPGGSMNTEAFF. This chain connects TRBV6-5 to TRBJ1-1; TCRdb indicates TRBD1, and absent DNA this call remains unverified. This CDR3 contains 16 residues. The germline V gene has CDR1 MNHEY and CDR2 SVGAGI.